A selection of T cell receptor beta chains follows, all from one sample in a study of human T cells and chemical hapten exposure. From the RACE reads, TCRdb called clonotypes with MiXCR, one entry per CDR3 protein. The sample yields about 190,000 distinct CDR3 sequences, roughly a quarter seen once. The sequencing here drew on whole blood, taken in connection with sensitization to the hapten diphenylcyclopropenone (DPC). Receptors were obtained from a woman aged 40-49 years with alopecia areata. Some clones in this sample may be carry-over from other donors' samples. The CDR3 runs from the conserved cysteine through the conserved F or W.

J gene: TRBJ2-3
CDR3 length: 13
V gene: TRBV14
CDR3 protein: CASRESPRDTQYF

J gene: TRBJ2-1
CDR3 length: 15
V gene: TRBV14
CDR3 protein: CASSLVRGPFNEQFF

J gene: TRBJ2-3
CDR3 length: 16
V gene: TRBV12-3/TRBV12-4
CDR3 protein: CASSSGTSGSTDTQYF

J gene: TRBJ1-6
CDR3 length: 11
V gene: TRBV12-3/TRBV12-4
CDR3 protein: CASSSRSPLHF

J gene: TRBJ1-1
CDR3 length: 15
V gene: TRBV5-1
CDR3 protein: CASSLWDSKNTEAFF

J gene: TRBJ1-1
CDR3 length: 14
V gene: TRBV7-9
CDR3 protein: CASSLGRLNTEAFF

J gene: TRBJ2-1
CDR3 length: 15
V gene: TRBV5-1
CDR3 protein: CASSLAGNHYNEQFF

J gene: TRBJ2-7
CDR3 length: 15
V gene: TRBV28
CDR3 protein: CASSLWTGGLYEQYF

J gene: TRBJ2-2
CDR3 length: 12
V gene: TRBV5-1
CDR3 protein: CASSVRTGELFF

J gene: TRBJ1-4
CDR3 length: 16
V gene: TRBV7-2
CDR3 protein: CASSTHWGGPLEKLFF

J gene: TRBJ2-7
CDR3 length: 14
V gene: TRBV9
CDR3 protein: CASSAGQASGEQYF

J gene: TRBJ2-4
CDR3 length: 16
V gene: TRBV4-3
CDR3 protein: CASSQDWSRGKNIQYF

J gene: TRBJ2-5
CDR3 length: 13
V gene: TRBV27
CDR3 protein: CASKWGREETQYF

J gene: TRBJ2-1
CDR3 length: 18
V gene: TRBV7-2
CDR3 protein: CASSRNPGLAGVNNEQFF

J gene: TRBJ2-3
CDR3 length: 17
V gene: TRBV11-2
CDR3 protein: CASSQAGYGVRGDTQYF

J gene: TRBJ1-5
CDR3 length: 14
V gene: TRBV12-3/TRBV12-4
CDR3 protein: CASSLRSWNQPQHF

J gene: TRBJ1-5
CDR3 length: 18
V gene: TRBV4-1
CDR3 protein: CASSQEGAGARAHQPQHF

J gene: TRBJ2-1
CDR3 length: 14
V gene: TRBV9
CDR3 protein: CASSPAGSGGEQFF

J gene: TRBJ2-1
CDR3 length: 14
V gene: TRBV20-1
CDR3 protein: CSARFWSSYNEQFF

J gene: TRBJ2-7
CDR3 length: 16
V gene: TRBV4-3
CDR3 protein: CASSQESRGLAHEQYF

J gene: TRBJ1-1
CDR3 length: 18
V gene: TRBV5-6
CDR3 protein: CASSRSRLQGDVNTEAFF

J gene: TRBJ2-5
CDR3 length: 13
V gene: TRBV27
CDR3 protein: CATWGTSQETQYF

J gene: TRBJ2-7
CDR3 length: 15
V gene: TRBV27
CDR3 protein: CASSLRGGPTYEQYF

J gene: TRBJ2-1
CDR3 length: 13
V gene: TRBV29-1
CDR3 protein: CSVGLAGAVEQFF

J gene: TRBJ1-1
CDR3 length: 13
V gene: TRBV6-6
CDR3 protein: CASSPTGGPEAFF

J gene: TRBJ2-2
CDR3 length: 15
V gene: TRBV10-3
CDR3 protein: CAISISGSNTGELFF

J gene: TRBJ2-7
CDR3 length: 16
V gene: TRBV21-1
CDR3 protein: CASSKARGQGTYEQYF

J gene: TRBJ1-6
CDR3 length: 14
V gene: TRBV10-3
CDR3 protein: CAISLTGTSGSLHF

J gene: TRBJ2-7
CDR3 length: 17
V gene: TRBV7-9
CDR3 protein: CASSFDQKDRALYEQYF

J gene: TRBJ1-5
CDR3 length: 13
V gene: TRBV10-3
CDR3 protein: CATHNRGDQPQHF

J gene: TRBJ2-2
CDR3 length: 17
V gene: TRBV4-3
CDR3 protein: CASSQEASSGRAGELFF

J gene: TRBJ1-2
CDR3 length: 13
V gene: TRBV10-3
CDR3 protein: CAISEDSFYGYTF

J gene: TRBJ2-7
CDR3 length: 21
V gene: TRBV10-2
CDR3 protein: CASSDKQGGVSGRINTYEQYF

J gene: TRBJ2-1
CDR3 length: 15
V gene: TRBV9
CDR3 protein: CASGTGTSGYNEQFF

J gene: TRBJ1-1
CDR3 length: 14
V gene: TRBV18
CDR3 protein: CASSPLWGNTEAFF

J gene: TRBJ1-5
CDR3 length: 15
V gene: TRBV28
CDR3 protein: CASSRDRVGGQPQHF

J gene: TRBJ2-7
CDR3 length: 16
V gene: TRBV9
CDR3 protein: CASSVQPSSSGGEQYF

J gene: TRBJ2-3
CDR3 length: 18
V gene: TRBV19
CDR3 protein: CASSPRFGTSGSLDTQYF

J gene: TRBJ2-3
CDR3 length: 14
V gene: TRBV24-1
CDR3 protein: CATSDGGPTDTQYF

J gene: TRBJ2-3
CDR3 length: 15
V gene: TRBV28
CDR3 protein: CASSSPGQATDTQYF

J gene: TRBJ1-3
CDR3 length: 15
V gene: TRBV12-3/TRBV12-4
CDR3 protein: CASTFQGWAGNTIYF

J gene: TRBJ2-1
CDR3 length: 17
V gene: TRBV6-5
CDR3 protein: CASSYGASGRGDNEQFF

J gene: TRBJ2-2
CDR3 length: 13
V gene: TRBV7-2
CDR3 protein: CASSLLGPGELFF

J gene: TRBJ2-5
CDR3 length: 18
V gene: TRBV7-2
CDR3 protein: CASSLGPPGDRYQETQYF

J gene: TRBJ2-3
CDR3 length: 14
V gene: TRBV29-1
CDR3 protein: CSVNGAGYTDTQYF

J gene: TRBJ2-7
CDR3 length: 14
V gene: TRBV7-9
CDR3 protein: CASSHWDKPYEQYF

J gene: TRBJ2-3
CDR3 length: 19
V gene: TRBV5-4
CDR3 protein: CASSLGLAGGSRGTDTQYF

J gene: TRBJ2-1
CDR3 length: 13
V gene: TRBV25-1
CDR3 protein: CASSQAGQNEQFF

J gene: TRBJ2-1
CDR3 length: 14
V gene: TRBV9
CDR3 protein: CASSVAGISGEQFF

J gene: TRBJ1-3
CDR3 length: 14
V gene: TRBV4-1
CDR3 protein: CASSQDLVGNTIYF

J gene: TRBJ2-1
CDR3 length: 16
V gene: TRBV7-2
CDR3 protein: CASSLVAANSYNEQFF

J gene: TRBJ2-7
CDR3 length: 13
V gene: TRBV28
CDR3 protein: CASTPSQYYEQYF